Presented here are 28 T cell receptor beta chains from one specimen sequenced in a study of early T cells in non-severe SARS-CoV-2 infection. TCRdb itself ran the 5' RACE reads through MiXCR, one entry per CDR3 protein. This table has around 53,000 distinct CDR3 sequences, 7% to 9% appearing once. Sequences were obtained from whole blood. These receptors were obtained from an adult who was a healthcare worker with PCR-confirmed SARS-CoV-2 infection or an uninfected control (not recorded which).

This clonotype showed up many times. V usage is TRBV27 and J usage is TRBJ2-1; D is perhaps TRBD1 (6 bases). CDR1 is MNHEY and CDR2 is SMNVEV in the germline V gene (reference sequence). CDR3 length: 13 residues. The germline V and J ends were trimmed by 1 base and 7 bases, with 8 bases remaining between them. As DNA, the CDR3 is TGTGCCAGCAGTTTATTTCAGGGGAATGAGCAGTTCTTC. Protein sequence: CASSLFQGNEQFF.

The V gene is TRBV6-2 or TRBV6-3, the J gene TRBJ2-2, with 16 bases aligning to TRBD2. Trimming took 2 bases from V and 4 from J; bases not matched to a gene: 13. The CDR3 sequence is 21 residues long. Germline V lookup: CDR1 MNHEY, CDR2 SVGEGT. The chain's CDR3 is CASSYPPGLAGGRIGTGELFF. The CDR3 nucleotides are TGTGCCAGCAGTTACCCGCCGGGACTAGCGGGGGGGCGAATAGGCACCGGGGAGCTGTTTTTT.

In this sample, this clonotype turned up many times. This CDR3 reads CASSPLITGELFF. The CDR3 region has the DNA TGTGCCAGCTCACCGCTTATCACGGGGGAGCTGTTTTTT. This rearrangement joins TRBV2 to TRBJ2-2, with D unclear. V was cut by 8 bases and J by 8 bases, with 15 bases left in between. Germline-derived CDR1 and CDR2 are SNHLY and FYNNEI. The CDR3 runs to 13 residues.

This clonotype was detected a few times. The chain carries TRBV28 and TRBJ1-2; a weak D match, TRBD1 (5 bases). From germline, CDR1 is MDHEN and CDR2 SYDVKM. CDR3 length equals 13 residues. Trimming stripped 6 bases from V and 2 bases from J, with 10 bases between. The CDR3 bases are TGTGCCAGCAGAACAGGCGTCAACTATGGCTACACCTTC. It codes for CASRTGVNYGYTF.

This clonotype has at least ten counts. J is TRBJ1-5 and V is TRBV20-1, with no clear D. V was shortened by 2 bases and J by 6 bases, with 8 bases between the two germline ends. The CDR3 spans 12 residues. CDR1 and CDR2 (germline): DFQATT, SNEGSKA (reference sequence). CDR3 in DNA: TGCAGTGCTAGACAGGAAAGTCAGCCCCAGCATTTT. This sequence encodes CSARQESQPQHF.

In its sample, this clonotype was seen a few times. Written as DNA, the CDR3 is TGTGCCAGCAAAAGTGAGGGATACAGGGCCTACGAGCAGTACTTC. It codes for CASKSEGYRAYEQYF. The genes are TRBV2 and TRBJ2-7; D may be TRBD1 (6 bases). The V and J ends lost 7 bases and 2 bases respectively, with 18 bases between them. The CDR3 covers 15 residues. Germline V gene data show CDR1 as SNHLY and CDR2 as FYNNEI. Filled out from reference TRBV2 and TRBJ2-7, the complete variable domain reads EPEVTQTPSHQVTQMGQEVILRCVPISNHLYFYWYRQILGQKVEFLVSFYNNEISEKSEIFDDQFSVERPDGSNFTLKIRSTKLEDSAMYFCASKSEGYRAYEQYFGPGTRLTVT.

This clonotype was picked up many times. The gene calls are TRBV7-9 and TRBJ1-1; D is undetermined. Germline values: CDR1 SEHNR, CDR2 FQNEAQ (reference sequence). CDR3 length: 13 residues. Trimming removed 6 bases from V and 10 bases from J, with 18 bases in between. The CDR3 bases are TGTGCCAGCAGTCAATGGACGGTCGGCGGAGCTTTCTTT. Protein sequence: CASSQWTVGGAFF.

This chain joins TRBV15 and TRBJ1-1, with D uncertain. The CDR3 consists of 11 residues. With 6 bases removed from V and 4 bases from J, the gap between germline ends came to 6 bases. Germline V CDR1 and CDR2: LNHNV, YYDKDF (reference sequence). CDR3 amino acids: CATRAGTEAFF. For the CDR3, the DNA is TGTGCCACCAGGGCCGGCACTGAAGCTTTCTTT.

This rearrangement joins TRBV5-1 to TRBJ1-1, with a tentative D call TRBD1 (6 bases). Germline V lookup: CDR1 SGHRS, CDR2 YFSETQ. This CDR3 contains 13 residues. V was cut by 7 bases and J by 0 bases, with 10 bases left in between. CDR3: CASARDMNTEAFF. In DNA form, the CDR3 reads TGCGCCAGCGCTAGGGACATGAACACTGAAGCTTTCTTT.

This clonotype was counted many times. This chain uses TRBV18 with TRBJ1-5; TRBD1 is a possible D gene (5 bases). Germline lookup yields CDR1 KGHSH and CDR2 LQKENI. Trimming cost V 5 bases and J 1 base, with 9 bases left between them. This CDR3 comprises 14 residues. The CDR3 protein is CASSTRESNQPQHF. The CDR3, as DNA: TGTGCCAGCTCAACCAGGGAGAGCAATCAGCCCCAGCATTTT.

This clonotype was observed at least ten times. CDR3 region: CASSPGNHEQYF. Here the CDR3 DNA reads TGTGCCAGCAGCCCCGGGAACCACGAGCAGTACTTC. The chain joins TRBV3-1 to TRBJ2-7, with D tentatively TRBD2 (5 bases). V shed 4 bases and J shed 5 bases, with 9 bases lying between them. CDR1 and CDR2 (germline): LGHDT, YNNKEL (reference sequence). The CDR3 is 12 amino acids.

Many counts were recorded for this clonotype. The chain is built from TRBV18 and TRBJ1-6, with a tentative D call TRBD1 (6 bases). V dropped 1 base and J dropped 8 bases, with 15 bases sitting between them. In germline, CDR1 is KGHSH, CDR2 LQKENI. This CDR3 has 16 amino acids. The CDR3 protein is CASSPRFGGQDSPLHF. The CDR3 coding sequence is TGTGCCAGCTCACCACGATTCGGGGGGCAAGATTCACCCCTCCACTTT. The full variable domain, with the rest looked up from reference TRBV18 and TRBJ1-6, is NAGVMQNPRHLVRRRGQEARLRCSPMKGHSHVYWYRQLPEEGLKFMVYLQKENIIDESGMPKERFSAEFPKEGPSILRIQQVVRGDSAAYFCASSPRFGGQDSPLHFGNGTRLTVT.

CDR3 protein: CSARVPVVGYTF. CDR3 sequence (DNA): TGCAGTGCTAGAGTACCGGTTGTCGGCTACACCTTC. V is TRBV20-1 and J is TRBJ1-2, with D unresolved. Looked up from germline, CDR1 is DFQATT and CDR2 is SNEGSKA (reference sequence). The V gene lost 1 base and the J gene lost 8 bases, with 11 bases spanning the gap. The CDR3 sequence is 12 residues long.

This clonotype was picked up many times. The chain employs TRBV12-3 or TRBV12-4 and TRBJ1-6; 7 bases agree with TRBD1. Trimming cost V 5 bases and J 12 bases; bases outside gene matches: 7. CDR3 length: 13 amino acids. CDR3 nucleotides: TGTGCCAGCAGTCCGCCAGGGGGATTACCCCTCCACTTT. It codes for CASSPPGGLPLHF.

This clonotype was detected many times. The chain couples TRBV11-2 to TRBJ1-1; D is perhaps TRBD1 (6 bases). The CDR3 totals 14 residues. From germline, CDR1 is SGHAT and CDR2 FQNNGV. V lost 1 base and J 5 bases, leaving 11 bases between the germline ends. CDR3 region: CASSLAGGHTEAFF. The CDR3 DNA is TGTGCCAGCAGCTTAGCGGGGGGACATACTGAAGCTTTCTTT.

The chain has TRBV2 and TRBJ2-1, with D perhaps TRBD1 (5 bases). Germline assignment: CDR1 SNHLY and CDR2 FYNNEI. The CDR3 has 13 residues. The V and J ends lost 7 bases and 5 bases respectively, with 12 bases between them. The CDR3 protein is CASTLGQHNEQFF. The CDR3 bases are TGTGCCAGCACCCTGGGGCAGCACAATGAGCAGTTCTTC. Full variable domain (outside the CDR3, taken from reference TRBV2 and TRBJ2-1): EPEVTQTPSHQVTQMGQEVILRCVPISNHLYFYWYRQILGQKVEFLVSFYNNEISEKSEIFDDQFSVERPDGSNFTLKIRSTKLEDSAMYFCASTLGQHNEQFFGPGTRLTVL.

This clonotype occurred many times. The gene calls are TRBV6-6 and TRBJ2-7; unclear D gene. CDR1 and CDR2 (germline): MNHNY, SVGAGI (reference sequence). The V gene lost 4 bases and the J gene lost 3 bases, with 7 bases spanning the gap. The CDR3 runs 12 residues. The CDR3 sequence is CASSSLRYEQYF. DNA of the CDR3: TGTGCCAGCAGTTCGTTACGCTACGAGCAGTACTTC.

This clonotype was recorded a few times. This rearrangement joins TRBV9 to TRBJ2-5; TRBD1 might be the D (6 bases). The germline gives CDR1 SGDLS, CDR2 YYNGEE. V gave up 2 bases and J gave up 0 bases, with 8 bases separating them. The CDR3 extends over 14 amino acids. DNA for the CDR3: TGTGCCAGCAGCGTTCGGGACAACCAAGAGACCCAGTACTTC. This encodes CASSVRDNQETQYF.

This clonotype was detected many times. The chain carries TRBV24-1 and TRBJ2-1; D tentatively fits TRBD1 or TRBD2 (5 bases each). Germline CDR1 is KGHDR and CDR2 is SFDVKD. This CDR3 region has 15 residues. V gave up 6 bases and J gave up 2 bases, with 13 bases separating them. The CDR3 bases are TGTGCCACCAGTTCCCGGGACCGACCCTACAATGAGCAGTTCTTC. Protein product: CATSSRDRPYNEQFF.

This clonotype was counted ten times or more. The chain has TRBV12-3 or TRBV12-4 and TRBJ2-3; D unclear. V dropped 5 bases and J dropped 1 base, with 13 bases sitting between them. This CDR3 region has 15 residues. The CDR3 spells CASSDGRRRTDTQYF. CDR3 DNA sequence: TGTGCCAGCAGTGATGGCAGGCGCCGCACAGATACGCAGTATTTT.

This clonotype showed up just a few times. This chain joins TRBV15 and TRBJ2-3; D is undetermined. V lost 0 bases and J lost 4, with 8 bases in between. CDR3 size: 14 residues. Germline CDR1 reads LNHNV; CDR2 reads YYDKDF (reference sequence). CDR3 loop: CATSRDTWADTQYF. For the CDR3, the DNA is TGTGCCACCAGCAGAGATACATGGGCAGATACGCAGTATTTT.

This clonotype has ten or more counts. The J gene is TRBJ1-2, the V gene TRBV5-1; the match to TRBD1 covers 9 bases. Germline CDR1 reads SGHRS; CDR2 reads YFSETQ. J lost 5 bases, V lost 4 bases, and 6 bases had no gene match. The CDR3 extends over 14 amino acids. The DNA for the CDR3 is TGCGCCAGCAGCCAAGGACAGGGGATATATGGCTACACCTTC. Its protein product is CASSQGQGIYGYTF.

The chain couples TRBV3-1 to TRBJ2-6; D ambiguous. Germline CDR1 and CDR2: LGHDT and YNNKEL (reference sequence). Trimming left V 6 bases short and J 0 bases short, with 9 bases between. The CDR3 consists of 15 residues. The CDR3 is CASSHRDSGANVLTF. As DNA, the CDR3 is TGTGCCAGCAGTCATAGAGACTCTGGGGCCAACGTCCTGACTTTC.

This clonotype came up many times. The chain links TRBV6-2 or TRBV6-3 to TRBJ2-1; weak D call: TRBD1 (6 bases). The CDR3 is 17 residues long. The ends were cut back, 5 bases at V and 0 bases at J, with 17 bases in the middle. CDR1 is MNHEY and CDR2 is SVGEGT in the germline V gene. CDR3 nucleotide sequence: TGTGCCAGCAGTGTACAATACGACAGGATCTCCTACAATGAGCAGTTCTTC. Residues: CASSVQYDRISYNEQFF.

The chain employs TRBV10-2 and TRBJ2-2; no clear D gene. Trimming removed 2 bases at V and 6 bases at J, with 7 bases between. Germline values: CDR1 WSHSY, CDR2 SAAADI. The CDR3 is 13 amino acids. The CDR3 DNA reads TGCGCCAGCAGTGAGGGCTCGGCCGGGGAGCTGTTTTTT. It codes for CASSEGSAGELFF.

This clonotype was counted many times. V and J are TRBV29-1 and TRBJ1-2, with D possibly being TRBD1 (5 bases). This CDR3 is 13 amino acids long. CDR1 is SQVTM and CDR2 is ANQGSEA in the germline V gene. Between the trimmed V and J ends, which lost 7 bases and 4 bases, there was a span of 16 bases. The DNA for the CDR3 is TGCAGCGATACGAGGGGACGCGGCTATGGCTACACCTTC. Translation gives CSDTRGRGYGYTF.

This clonotype was counted a few times. V gene TRBV30 combines with J gene TRBJ1-2, with D hard to call. The CDR3 is 14 residues long. CDR1 is GTSNPN, CDR2 SVGIG, per germline (reference sequence). V lost 1 base and J 2 bases, leaving 11 bases between the germline ends. In nucleotides, the CDR3 is TGTGCCTGGAGTGCTGGAGGTTCCAACTATGGCTACACCTTC. This encodes CAWSAGGSNYGYTF.

The J gene is TRBJ2-7, the V gene TRBV12-3 or TRBV12-4; possible D gene TRBD1, 6 bases. V lost 6 bases, J lost 0 bases, and 9 bases lay in between. CDR3 size: 13 residues. CDR3 DNA: TGTGCCAGCAGGACGGACAGCTCCTACGAGCAGTACTTC. Translation gives CASRTDSSYEQYF.